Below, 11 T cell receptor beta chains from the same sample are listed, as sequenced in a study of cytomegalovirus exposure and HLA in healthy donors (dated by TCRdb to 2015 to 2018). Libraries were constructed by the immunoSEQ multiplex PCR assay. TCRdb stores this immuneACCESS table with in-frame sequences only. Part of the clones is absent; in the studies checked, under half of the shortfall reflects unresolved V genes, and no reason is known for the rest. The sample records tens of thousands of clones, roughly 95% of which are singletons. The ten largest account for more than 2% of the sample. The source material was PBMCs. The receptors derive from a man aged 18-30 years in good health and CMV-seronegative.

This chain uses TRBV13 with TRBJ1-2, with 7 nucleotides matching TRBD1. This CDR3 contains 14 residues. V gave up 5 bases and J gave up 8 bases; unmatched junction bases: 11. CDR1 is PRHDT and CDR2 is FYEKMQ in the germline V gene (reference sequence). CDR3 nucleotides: TGTGCCAGCAGCGTTATGGACTACAGGGGCGGCTACACCTTC. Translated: CASSVMDYRGGYTF.

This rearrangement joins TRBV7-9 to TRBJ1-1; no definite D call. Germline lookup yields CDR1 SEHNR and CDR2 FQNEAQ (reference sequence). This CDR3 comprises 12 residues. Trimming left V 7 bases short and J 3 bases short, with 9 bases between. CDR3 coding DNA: TGTGCCAGCAACGGCGGGGACACTGAAGCTTTCTTT. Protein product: CASNGGDTEAFF.

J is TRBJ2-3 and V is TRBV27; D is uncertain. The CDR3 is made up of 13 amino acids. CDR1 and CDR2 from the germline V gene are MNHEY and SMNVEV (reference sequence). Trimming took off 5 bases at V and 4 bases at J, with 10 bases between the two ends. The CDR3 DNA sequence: TGTGCCAGCAGTCCCGAACTCCCAGATACGCAGTATTTT. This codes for CASSPELPDTQYF.

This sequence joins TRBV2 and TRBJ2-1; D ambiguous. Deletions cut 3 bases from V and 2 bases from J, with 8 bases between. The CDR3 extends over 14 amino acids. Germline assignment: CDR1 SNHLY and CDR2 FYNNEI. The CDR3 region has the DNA TGTGCCAGCAGTGAGTCCTCTACCTACAATGAGCAGTTCTTC. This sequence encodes CASSESSTYNEQFF.

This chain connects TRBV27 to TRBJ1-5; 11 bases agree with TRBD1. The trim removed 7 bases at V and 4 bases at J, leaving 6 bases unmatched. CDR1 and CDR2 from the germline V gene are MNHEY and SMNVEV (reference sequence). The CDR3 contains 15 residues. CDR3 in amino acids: CASMSGQGGNQPQHF. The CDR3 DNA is TGTGCCAGCATGTCGGGACAGGGGGGAAATCAGCCCCAGCATTTT.

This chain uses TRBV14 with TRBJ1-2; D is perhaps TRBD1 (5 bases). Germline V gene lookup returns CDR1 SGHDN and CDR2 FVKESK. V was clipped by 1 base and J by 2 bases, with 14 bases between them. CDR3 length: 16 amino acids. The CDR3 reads CASSQGGAPLNYGYTF. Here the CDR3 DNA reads TGTGCCAGCAGCCAAGGCGGGGCCCCTTTAAACTATGGCTACACCTTC.

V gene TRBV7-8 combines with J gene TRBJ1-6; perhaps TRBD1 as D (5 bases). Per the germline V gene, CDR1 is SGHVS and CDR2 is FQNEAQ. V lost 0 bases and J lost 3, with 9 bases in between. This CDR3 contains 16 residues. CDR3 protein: CASSLARQIYNSPLHF. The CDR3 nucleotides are TGTGCCAGCAGCTTAGCAAGACAGATCTATAATTCACCCCTCCACTTT.

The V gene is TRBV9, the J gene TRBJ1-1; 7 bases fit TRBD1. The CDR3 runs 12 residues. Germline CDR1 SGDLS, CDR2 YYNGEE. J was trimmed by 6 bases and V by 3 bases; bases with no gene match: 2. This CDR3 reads CASSGTGPEAFF. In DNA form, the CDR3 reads TGTGCCAGCAGCGGGACAGGCCCTGAAGCTTTCTTT.

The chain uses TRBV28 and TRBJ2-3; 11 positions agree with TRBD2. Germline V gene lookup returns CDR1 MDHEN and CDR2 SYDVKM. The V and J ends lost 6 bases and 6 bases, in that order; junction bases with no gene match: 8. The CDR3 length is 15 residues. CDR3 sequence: CASSLTSGAGDTQYF. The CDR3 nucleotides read TGTGCCAGCAGCTTGACTAGCGGGGCGGGCGATACGCAGTATTTT.

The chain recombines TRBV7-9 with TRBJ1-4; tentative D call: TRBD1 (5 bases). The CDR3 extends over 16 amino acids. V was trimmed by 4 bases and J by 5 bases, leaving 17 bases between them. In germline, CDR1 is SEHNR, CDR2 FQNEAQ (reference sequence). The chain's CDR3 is CASSSPGRLRNEKLFF. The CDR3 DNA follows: TGTGCCAGCAGCTCCCCAGGGAGGTTAAGAAATGAAAAACTGTTTTTT. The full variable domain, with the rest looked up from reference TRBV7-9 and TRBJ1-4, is DTGVSQNPRHKITKRGQNVTFRCDPISEHNRLYWYRQTLGQGPEFLTYFQNEAQLEKSRLLSDRFSAERPKGSFSTLEIQRTEQGDSAMYLCASSSPGRLRNEKLFFGSGTQLSVL.

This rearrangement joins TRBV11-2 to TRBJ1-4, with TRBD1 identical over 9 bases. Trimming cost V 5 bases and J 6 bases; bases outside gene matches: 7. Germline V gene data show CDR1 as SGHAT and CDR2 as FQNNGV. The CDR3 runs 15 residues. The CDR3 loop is CASSRVGTGHEKLFF. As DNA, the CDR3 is TGTGCCAGCAGCCGTGTAGGGACAGGGCATGAAAAACTGTTTTTT.